This section outlines one T cell receptor beta chain sequence together with its context. Its antigen is not yet known. Base quality data are lacking; no much larger clone is found one base away. The method was the immunoSEQ multiplex PCR assay. For the multiplex PCR, a mixture combining 60 forward primers for TCR Vbeta segments and 13 reverse primers for TCR Jbeta segments was used. The CDR3 region of rearranged TCR beta genes was amplified from genomic DNA by a multiplex PCR assay. On the Illumina HiSeq System, the amplified TCR beta libraries were sequenced as 87-base-pair reads. The authors processed their data as follows. Across the roughly 670 repertoires, a later analysis counted around 80 million unique TCR beta chains, some 11 million of which were shared by at least two donors. To remove PCR and sequencing errors, raw reads were error-corrected and collapsed into unique sequences using a nearest-neighbor algorithm that merged closely related sequences. V, D and J gene segments were assigned by aligning CDR3 sequences to IMGT reference sequences. For a sequence to be retained, a match of at least six nucleotides to both a V gene segment and a J gene segment was required. A rearrangement was called productive if the CDR3 had no stop codons and remained in frame with V and J, and every other rearrangement was called non-productive. Following IMGT convention, CDR3 was defined as the stretch from the second conserved V-encoded cysteine to the conserved J-encoded phenylalanine. Sequences without an unambiguous match to a single V gene segment were excluded from the earlier analysis of several hundred of the donors. In an earlier analysis of some 590 of the donors, V segments were called functional above 56.7% productive rearrangements and were called segregating when the between-donor standard deviation exceeded 5%. A statistical classification framework was developed to diagnose cytomegalovirus status using the catalog of TCR beta chain sequences. A later analysis assigned V and J genes by comparing TCR nucleotide sequences with IMGT/GENE-DB human TR gene sequences. A later analysis assigned CDR3 sequences and most-parsimonious VDJ recombination scenarios with the TCRdist pipeline. In a later analysis, each TCR beta chain was defined by its CDR3 amino acid sequence together with its V-gene family, and reads lacking a unique V-gene family were excluded. In a later analysis, approximately 590 highly shared, low-generation-probability nucleotide sequences were removed to address suspected cross-contamination and a sequencing artifact. In a later analysis, a clonal expansion index was calculated for each public chain from normalized within-repertoire ranks of inferred template counts. In a later analysis, generation probabilities were computed with a VDJ recombination model fitted to out-of-frame rearrangements, and the resulting probabilities were checked against IGoR. Hypergeometric tests were used in a later analysis to score TCR-TCR, TCR-HLA and TCR-CMV co-occurrence, with a repertoire-size bias correction applied to the TCR pairs. A later analysis estimated false discovery rates by permuting HLA or CMV assignments 20 times. A later analysis grouped co-occurring TCRs with DBSCAN, adding TCRdist sequence similarity when clustering within HLA-allele-positive subsets. Repertoires with fewer than 30,000 or more than 120,000 public chains, plus five repertoires with anomalous nucleotide sharing, were excluded from co-occurrence clustering. TCRdb took over this immuneACCESS table, retaining in-frame rearrangements with V and J assigned. Such tables are incomplete; in checked studies, under half of the missing clones stem from an unresolved V gene, and the remainder is unexplained. The DNA gave D and trimming, while V, J and clone size come from that table. For this sample the table gives about 89,000 clones, of which roughly 70% were detected only once. The top ten hold under 2% of the sample.

The data are from a study of cytomegalovirus exposure and HLA in healthy donors listed by TCRdb under 2017. Describing the broader study: An earlier analysis of some 620 of the donors reported approximately 280 Gb of sequence data and 100 million to 120 million unique TCR beta sequences obtained from roughly 180 million T cells. Roughly 300 gigabases of sequencing data and around 80 million unique TCR sequences made up an early release that covered approximately 620 HLA-typed donors. Among the approximately 400 genotyped donors, around 81% belonged to the genetic ancestry cluster associated with self-reported Caucasian donors. The aim of the study was to test whether cataloging public T cell receptors could identify signatures of past pathogen exposure. The study used immunosequencing to profile the T cell repertoires of hundreds of subjects and linked those repertoires to cytomegalovirus serostatus. In addition to the first cohort of around 670 subjects, a separate validation cohort of 120 different subjects was used. The study combined high-throughput TCR immunosequencing, statistical association of individual TCRs with disease status, and machine learning to predict cytomegalovirus infection status. A later analysis re-analyzed previously published TCR beta repertoires from 666 donors and added high-resolution HLA genotyping to study TCR occurrence patterns. In the later analysis, no new phenotypic data were used to find candidate immune exposures; instead, reliance was placed on TCR beta sequences and their occurrence across donors. An earlier analysis of 500 to 750 of the donors applied high-throughput TCR beta sequencing to assess whether each TCR beta V gene segment acted as functional or pseudogenic. Donor age, sex, ethnicity and CMV serostatus were compiled together with the repertoire data. A later genetic analysis took genome-wide SNP genotypes for about three fifths of the 666 donors and used that subset as a discovery cohort. Every repertoire in the discovery cohort had been generated on one and the same sequencing platform. HLA typing covered class I and class II loci at four-digit resolution. Typing coverage differed by locus: A, B, C, DRB1 and DQB1 were typed in roughly 629-640 donors, DQA1 in roughly 510, DPA1 in some 610, and DPB1 in 472. Four or five DR-DQ haplotypes were treated as single units for association and clustering because of strong linkage in the cohort. On average, over 200,000 unique TCR beta nucleotide sequences were sequenced per donor among 398 genotyped donors of the cohort, with 15% to 20% of those sequences being non-productive.

Per the germline V gene (reference sequence), SEHNR is the CDR1 and FQNEAQ is the CDR2. Trimming removed 2 bases from V and 4 bases from J; the gene matches leave 11 bases unexplained. Including the terminal cysteine and phenylalanine, the CDR3 comprises 18 residues. Only CDR3 DNA remains: 54 bases, in frame from the first base. Points the paper makes about the study in general: The study listed approximately 150 TCR beta chains as associated with cytomegalovirus. A later analysis reported that several top co-occurrence clusters appeared linked to parvovirus B19, influenza, CMV and Epstein-Barr virus. In a later analysis, HLA-associated TCR beta chains showed more clonal expansion and lower generation probabilities than non-associated chains that were equally common. The only immune exposure information available for the cohort was CMV serostatus. In a later genetic analysis, a missense DCLRE1C variant was associated with V-gene and J-gene trimming of TCR beta chains, and the association was replicated in an independent cohort. A further reported finding was that TCR beta sequences accurately predicted the HLA-A and HLA-B alleles for most subjects in the first cohort. In a later genetic analysis, fewer N-insertions in productive TCRs were reported among donors in an Asian-associated ancestry cluster than the approximately 670-donor mean. The classifier was reported to diagnose cytomegalovirus status with high specificity and sensitivity in both the original and validation cohorts. A later analysis found that most CMV-associated TCR beta chains appeared HLA-restricted, with HLA associations seemingly driven largely by CMV exposure. In a later analysis, TCR association rates were found to vary across HLA loci, with the most associated TCRs seen for DRB1 alleles and the fewest for HLA-C alleles. A group of highly shared sequence variants was considered likely to be a technical artifact of the sequencing pipeline. Strong co-occurrence of HLA alleles, especially DR and DQ, made assigning TCR associations to individual alleles difficult. Most TCR sequences were observed very rarely across donors, whereas some public TCRs were present in many individuals. Only TCR beta chains were sequenced in this cohort, and the absence of alpha or paired-chain data limited detectable features. Specific HLA alleles were associated with 15,000 to 20,000 TCR beta sequences at a false discovery rate of 0.05 in a later analysis. Because some donors lacked HLA typing at each locus, the association tests relied only on the typed subset. Some IMGT-functional V segments, including TRBV6-2 and TRBV6-3, could not be distinguished by the 87-base-pair reads and were therefore excluded. Because counts were too low, 15 to 20 rarely observed V segments, including chromosome 9 orphons, were excluded from the earlier analysis of several hundred of the donors. Roughly uniform sequencing depth across donors was assumed in presence/absence analyses, although this assumption may not hold. In an earlier analysis of approximately 600 of the donors, most TCR beta V segments were observed in productive rearrangements about 90% or about 30% of the time, broadly matching IMGT annotations. Correlated functional status among segregating V segments might be attributable to linkage disequilibrium, but an unknown experimental factor could not be ruled out. A few of the identified cytomegalovirus-associated TCR beta chains were confirmed in vitro to be specific for cytomegalovirus antigens. The authors suggested that the approach could potentially be extended to other disease states and immunological phenotypes.

In total, 666 healthy bone marrow donors made up the cohort. All cohort members were sampled while nominally healthy, although unrecorded immune exposures were likely present. The donor tested CMV seronegative, placing the donor among the roughly 350 seronegative members of the cohort. A peripheral blood sample was provided by each donor, and peripheral blood mononuclear cells were used for TCR beta sequencing. The Qiagen DNeasy Blood Extraction Kit was used to extract genomic DNA from the blood cell samples. The receptor was derived from a male donor in good health and CMV-seronegative. The chain couples TRBV7-9 to TRBJ1-4; 9 bases in between match TRBD1. The source material was PBMCs. The nucleotide sequence is given as TGTGCCAGCAGCTTAAGGGGACAGGGAAGTCTTCATAATGAAAAACTGTTTTTT. Its protein is CASSLRGQGSLHNEKLFF.